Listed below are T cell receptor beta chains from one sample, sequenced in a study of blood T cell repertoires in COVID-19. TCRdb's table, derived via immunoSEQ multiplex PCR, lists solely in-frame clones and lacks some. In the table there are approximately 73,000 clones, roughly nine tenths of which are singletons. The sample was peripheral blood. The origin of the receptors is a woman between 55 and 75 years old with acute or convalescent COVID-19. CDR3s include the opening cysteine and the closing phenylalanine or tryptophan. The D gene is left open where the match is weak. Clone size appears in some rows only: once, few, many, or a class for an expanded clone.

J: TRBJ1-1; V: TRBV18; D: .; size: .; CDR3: CASSPGGGSNTEAFF; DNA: TGTGCCAGCTCACCCGGGGGGGGGTCGAACACTGAAGCTTTCTTT
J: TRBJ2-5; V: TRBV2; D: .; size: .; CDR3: CASSSTGQSGETQYF; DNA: TGTGCCAGCAGCTCCACAGGGCAGAGTGGAGAGACCCAGTACTTC
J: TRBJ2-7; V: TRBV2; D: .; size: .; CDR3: CASREGLIAYEQYF; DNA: TGTGCCAGCAGGGAGGGACTTATAGCCTACGAGCAGTACTTC
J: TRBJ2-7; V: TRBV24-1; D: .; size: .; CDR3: CATSGDMHEQYF; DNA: TGTGCCACCTCAGGGGACATGCACGAGCAGTACTTC
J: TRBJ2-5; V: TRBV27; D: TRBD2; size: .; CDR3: CASSPSGGTQYF; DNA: TGTGCCAGCAGTCCGTCGGGGGGGACCCAGTACTTC
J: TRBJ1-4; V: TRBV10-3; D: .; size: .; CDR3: CAISGAANEKLFF; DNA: TGTGCCATCAGTGGGGCAGCTAATGAAAAACTGTTTTTT
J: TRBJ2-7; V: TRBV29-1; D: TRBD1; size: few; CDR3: CSVAGTGSSYEQYF; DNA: TGCAGCGTTGCCGGGACAGGGAGCTCCTACGAGCAGTACTTC
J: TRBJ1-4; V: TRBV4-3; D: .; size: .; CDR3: CASSPSLSEKLFF; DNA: TGCGCCAGCAGCCCATCCCTATCTGAAAAACTGTTTTTT
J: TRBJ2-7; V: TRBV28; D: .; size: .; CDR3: CASSLRSDAYEQYF; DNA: TGTGCCAGCAGTTTACGCAGTGATGCCTACGAGCAGTACTTC
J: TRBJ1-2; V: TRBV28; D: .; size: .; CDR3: CASSMGGYGYTF; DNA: TGTGCCAGCAGTATGGGGGGGTATGGCTACACCTTC
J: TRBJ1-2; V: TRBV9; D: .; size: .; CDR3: CASSVGMGAYGYTF; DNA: TGTGCCAGCAGCGTAGGAATGGGGGCCTATGGCTACACCTTC
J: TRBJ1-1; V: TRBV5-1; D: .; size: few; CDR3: CASSLAPEGISAFF; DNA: TGCGCCAGCAGCTTGGCACCGGAGGGTATCTCGGCTTTCTTT
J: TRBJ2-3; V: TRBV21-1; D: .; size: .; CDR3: CAIRQESTDTQYF; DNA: TGTGCCATCCGACAGGAGAGCACAGATACGCAGTATTTT
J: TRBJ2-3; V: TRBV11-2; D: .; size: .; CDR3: CASSLGLSDTQYF; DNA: TGTGCCAGCAGCTTAGGACTCTCAGATACGCAGTATTTT
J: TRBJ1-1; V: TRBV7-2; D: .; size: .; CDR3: CASSEQTEAFF; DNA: TGTGCCAGCAGCGAACAAACTGAAGCTTTCTTT
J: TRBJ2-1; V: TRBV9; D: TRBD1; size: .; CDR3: CASSVDRDRAGNEQFF; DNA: TGTGCCAGCAGCGTAGATCGGGACAGGGCTGGCAATGAGCAGTTCTTC
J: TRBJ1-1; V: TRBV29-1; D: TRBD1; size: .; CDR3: CSAGTANTEAFF; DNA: TGCAGCGCCGGGACAGCGAACACTGAAGCTTTCTTT
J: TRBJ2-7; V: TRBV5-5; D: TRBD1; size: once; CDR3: CASSLRQSGTGYEQYF; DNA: TGTGCCAGCAGCTTAAGACAATCCGGGACAGGGTACGAGCAGTACTTC
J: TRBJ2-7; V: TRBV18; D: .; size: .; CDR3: CASSLSYEQYF; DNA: TGTGCCAGCTCACTTTCTTACGAGCAGTACTTC
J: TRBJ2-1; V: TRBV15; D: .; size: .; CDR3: CATTGVGDEQFF; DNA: TGTGCCACCACGGGAGTCGGGGATGAGCAGTTCTTC
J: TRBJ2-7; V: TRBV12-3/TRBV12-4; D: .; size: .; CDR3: CASSLHGYEQYF; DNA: TGTGCCAGCAGTTTACACGGCTACGAGCAGTACTTC
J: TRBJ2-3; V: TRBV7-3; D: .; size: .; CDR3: CASSLTGNRADTQYF; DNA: TGTGCCAGCAGCTTAACCGGGAACAGGGCAGATACGCAGTATTTT
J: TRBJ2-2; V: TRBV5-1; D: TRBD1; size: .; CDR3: CASSEKTGVTGELFF; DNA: TGCGCCAGCAGCGAAAAGACAGGGGTGACCGGGGAGCTGTTTTTT
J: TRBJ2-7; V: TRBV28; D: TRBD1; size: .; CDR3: CASSISSGTGGDEQYF; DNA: TGTGCCAGCAGCATATCCTCCGGGACAGGGGGCGACGAGCAGTACTTC
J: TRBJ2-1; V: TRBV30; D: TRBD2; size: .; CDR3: CAWSLAGGPYEQFF; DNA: TGTGCCTGGAGCCTAGCGGGGGGGCCGTATGAGCAGTTCTTC